This TCR delta chain derives from a study of gammadelta T cells in human blood. TCRdb redid the clone calls on the RT-PCR reads with CATT. Of around 1,200 delta-chain clones in the sample, 48% were seen once. Germline V gene lookup returns CDR1 GEAIGNYY and CDR2 EKD. This CDR3 has 15 amino acids. The V gene lost 5 bases and the J gene lost 2 bases, with 17 bases spanning the gap. Sequenced material: Vgamma9Vdelta2 gamma-delta T cells from adult blood. The chain employs TRDV2 and TRDJ1; D not resolved. The receptor was isolated from a human donor. The CDR3 nucleotides read TGTGCCTGTGCCACACTAGGTATGTCTACCGATAAACTCATCTTT. Amino acids: CACATLGMSTDKLIF.